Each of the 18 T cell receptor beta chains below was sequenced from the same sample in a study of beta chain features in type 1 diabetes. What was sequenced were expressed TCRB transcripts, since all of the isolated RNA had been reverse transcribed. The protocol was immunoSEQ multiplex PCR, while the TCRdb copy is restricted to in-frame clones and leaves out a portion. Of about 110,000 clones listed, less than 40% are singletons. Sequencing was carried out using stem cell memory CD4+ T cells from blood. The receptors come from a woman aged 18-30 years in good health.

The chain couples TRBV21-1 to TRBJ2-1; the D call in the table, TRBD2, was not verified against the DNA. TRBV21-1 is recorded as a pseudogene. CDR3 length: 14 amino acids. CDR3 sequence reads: CASIIAGGRDEQFF. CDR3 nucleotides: TGTGCCAGCATCATAGCGGGAGGACGGGATGAGCAGTTCTTC.

CDR3: CASSLDMNTEAFF. CDR3 in DNA: TGTGCCAGCAGTCTCGACATGAACACTGAAGCTTTCTTT. The chain uses TRBV11-2 and TRBJ1-1; no reliable D call. Trimming took 6 bases from V and 0 from J, leaving 8 bases between them. The CDR3 spans 13 residues. From germline, CDR1 is SGHAT and CDR2 FQNNGV.

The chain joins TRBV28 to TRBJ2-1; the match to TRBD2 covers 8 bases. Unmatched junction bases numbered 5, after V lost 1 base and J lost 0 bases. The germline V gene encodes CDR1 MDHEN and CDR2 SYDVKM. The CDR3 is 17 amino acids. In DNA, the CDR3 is TGTGCCAGCAGTTTATTAGGGGCGGGAGGCTCCTACAATGAGCAGTTCTTC. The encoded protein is CASSLLGAGGSYNEQFF.

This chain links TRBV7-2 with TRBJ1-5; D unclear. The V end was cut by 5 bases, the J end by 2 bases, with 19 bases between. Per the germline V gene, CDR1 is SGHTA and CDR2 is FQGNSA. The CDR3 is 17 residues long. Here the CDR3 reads CASSPQTGRQGNQPQHF. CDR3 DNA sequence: TGTGCCAGCAGCCCGCAAACCGGTAGGCAGGGCAATCAGCCCCAGCATTTT.

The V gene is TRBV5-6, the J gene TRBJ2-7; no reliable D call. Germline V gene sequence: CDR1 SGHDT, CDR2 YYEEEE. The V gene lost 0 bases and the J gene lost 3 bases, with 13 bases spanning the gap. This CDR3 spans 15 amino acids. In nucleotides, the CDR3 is TGTGCCAGCAGCTTGGGGCATGATCCCCTCTACGAGCAGTACTTC. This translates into CASSLGHDPLYEQYF.

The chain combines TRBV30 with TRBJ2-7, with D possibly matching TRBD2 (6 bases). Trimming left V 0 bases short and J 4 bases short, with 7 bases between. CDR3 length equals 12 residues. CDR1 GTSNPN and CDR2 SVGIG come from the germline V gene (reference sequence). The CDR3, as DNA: TGTGCCTGGAGTGTACGGGGGTACGAGCAGTACTTC. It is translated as CAWSVRGYEQYF.

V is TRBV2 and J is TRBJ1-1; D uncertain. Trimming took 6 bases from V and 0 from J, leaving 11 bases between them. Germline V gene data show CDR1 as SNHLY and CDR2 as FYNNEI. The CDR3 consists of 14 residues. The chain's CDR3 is CASRRVNMNTEAFF. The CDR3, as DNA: TGTGCCAGCAGGAGGGTGAACATGAACACTGAAGCTTTCTTT.

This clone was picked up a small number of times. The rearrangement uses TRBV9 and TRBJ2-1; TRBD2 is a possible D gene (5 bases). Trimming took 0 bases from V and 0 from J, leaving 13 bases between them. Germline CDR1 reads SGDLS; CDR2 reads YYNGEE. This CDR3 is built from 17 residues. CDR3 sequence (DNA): TGTGCCAGCAGCGTAGAGATTAGCGACCGCTCCTACAATGAGCAGTTCTTC. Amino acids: CASSVEISDRSYNEQFF.

The CDR3 region is CASSWPPGLAGVNSYEQYF. The DNA of the CDR3 is TGTGCCAGCAGTTGGCCCCCGGGACTAGCGGGAGTAAACTCCTACGAGCAGTACTTC. J is TRBJ2-7 and V is TRBV28, with 14 bases that match TRBD2. Germline V lookup: CDR1 MDHEN, CDR2 SYDVKM. The CDR3 contains 19 residues. The J segment lost 0 bases and the V segment lost 4 bases, leaving 11 bases of the junction unmatched.

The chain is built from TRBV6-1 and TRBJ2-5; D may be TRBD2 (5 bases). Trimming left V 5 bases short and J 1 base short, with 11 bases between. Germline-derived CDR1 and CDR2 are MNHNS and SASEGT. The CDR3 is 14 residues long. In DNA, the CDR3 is TGTGCCAGCAGTTATATCCGGGGCCAAGAGACCCAGTACTTC. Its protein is CASSYIRGQETQYF.

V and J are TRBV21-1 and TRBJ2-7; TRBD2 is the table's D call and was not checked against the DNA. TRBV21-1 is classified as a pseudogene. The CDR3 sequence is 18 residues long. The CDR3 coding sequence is TGTGCCAGCAGCAACGGGACTAGCGGGAGGCAGATATCCTACGAGCAGTACTTC. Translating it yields CASSNGTSGRQISYEQYF.

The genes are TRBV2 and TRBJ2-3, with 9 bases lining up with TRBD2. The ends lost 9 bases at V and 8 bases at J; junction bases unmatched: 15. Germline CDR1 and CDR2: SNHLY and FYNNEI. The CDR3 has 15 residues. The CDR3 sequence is CASYPGGRARVTQYF. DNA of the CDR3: TGTGCCAGTTACCCTGGCGGGAGGGCCAGGGTTACGCAGTATTTT.

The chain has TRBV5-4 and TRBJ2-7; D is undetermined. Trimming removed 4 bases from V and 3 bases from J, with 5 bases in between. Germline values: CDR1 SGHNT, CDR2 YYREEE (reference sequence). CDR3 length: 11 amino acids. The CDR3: CASSLYYEQYF. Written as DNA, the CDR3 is TGTGCCAGCAGCCTATACTACGAGCAGTACTTC.

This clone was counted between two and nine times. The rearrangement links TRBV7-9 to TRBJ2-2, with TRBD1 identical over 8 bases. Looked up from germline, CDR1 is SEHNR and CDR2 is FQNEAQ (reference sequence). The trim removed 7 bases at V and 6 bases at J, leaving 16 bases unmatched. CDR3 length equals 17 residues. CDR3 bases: TGTGCCAGCAACCTAGGCTGGCAGGGGGCGATTGCCGGGGAGCTGTTTTTT. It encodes CASNLGWQGAIAGELFF. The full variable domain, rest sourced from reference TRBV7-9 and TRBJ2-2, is DTGVSQNPRHKITKRGQNVTFRCDPISEHNRLYWYRQTLGQGPEFLTYFQNEAQLEKSRLLSDRFSAERPKGSFSTLEIQRTEQGDSAMYLCASNLGWQGAIAGELFFGEGSRLTVL.

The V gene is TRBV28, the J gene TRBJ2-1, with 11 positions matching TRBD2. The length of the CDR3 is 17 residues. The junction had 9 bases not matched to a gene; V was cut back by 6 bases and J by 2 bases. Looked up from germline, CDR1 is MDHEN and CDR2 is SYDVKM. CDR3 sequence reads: CASSRRTSGYTYNEQFF. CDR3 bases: TGTGCCAGCAGCCGCAGGACTAGCGGGTACACCTACAATGAGCAGTTCTTC.

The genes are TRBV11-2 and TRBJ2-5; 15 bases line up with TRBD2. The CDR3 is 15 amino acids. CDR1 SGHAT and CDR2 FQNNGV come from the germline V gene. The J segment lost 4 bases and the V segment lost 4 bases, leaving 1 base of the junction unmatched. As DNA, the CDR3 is TGTGCCAGCAGCTGGGGACTAGCGGGAGGAGAGACCCAGTACTTC. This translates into CASSWGLAGGETQYF.

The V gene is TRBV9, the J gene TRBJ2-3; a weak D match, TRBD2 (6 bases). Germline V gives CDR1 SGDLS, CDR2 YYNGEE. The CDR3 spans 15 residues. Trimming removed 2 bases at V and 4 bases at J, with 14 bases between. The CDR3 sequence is CASSVRERRADTQYF. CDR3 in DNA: TGTGCCAGCAGCGTGCGGGAAAGGCGGGCAGATACGCAGTATTTT.

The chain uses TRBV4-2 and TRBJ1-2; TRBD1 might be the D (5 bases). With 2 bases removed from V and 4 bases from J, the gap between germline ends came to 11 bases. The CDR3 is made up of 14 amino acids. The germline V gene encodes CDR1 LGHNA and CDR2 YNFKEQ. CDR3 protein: CASSQSQGFYGYTF. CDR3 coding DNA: TGTGCCAGCAGCCAAAGCCAGGGCTTCTATGGCTACACCTTC.